The 15 T cell receptor beta chains reported below all come from one sample, sequenced in a study of PD-1 blockade in classical Hodgkin lymphoma. Assay used: immunoSEQ multiplex PCR; TCRdb lists only in-frame clones, some missing. The data hold under 70,000 clones, with 70% to 90% observed a single time. All trial patients relapsed after autologous stem cell transplantation. The input for sequencing was peripheral blood mononuclear cells (PBMCs), taken at baseline. The receptors come from a human donor with classical Hodgkin lymphoma.

CDR3 sequence: CASSPTNTGGQYF. In DNA form, the CDR3 reads TGTGCCAGCTCACCAACAAACACAGGGGGCCAGTACTTC. The chain uses TRBV18 and TRBJ2-5, with TRBD1 identical over 8 bases. The CDR3 sequence is 13 residues long. The J segment lost 10 bases and the V segment lost 2 bases, leaving 6 bases of the junction unmatched. The V gene's germline CDR1 is KGHSH and CDR2 LQKENI. The whole variable domain, remainder taken from reference TRBV18 and TRBJ2-5, is NAGVMQNPRHLVRRRGQEARLRCSPMKGHSHVYWYRQLPEEGLKFMVYLQKENIIDESGMPKERFSAEFPKEGPSILRIQQVVRGDSAAYFCASSPTNTGGQYFGPGTRLLVL.

The count of this clone is one. The V gene is TRBV2, the J gene TRBJ1-5; possible D gene TRBD1, 6 bases. The germline gives CDR1 SNHLY, CDR2 FYNNEI. V lost 7 bases and J lost 4, with 17 bases in between. The CDR3 has 15 amino acids. The CDR3 is CASTSPDSRNQPQHF. CDR3 sequence (DNA): TGTGCCAGCACCTCCCCGGACAGCCGAAATCAGCCCCAGCATTTT.

This clone was found once. This rearrangement joins TRBV6-5 to TRBJ1-2; TRBD1 might be the D (5 bases). V was shortened by 0 bases and J by 7 bases, with 12 bases between the two germline ends. The length of the CDR3 is 14 residues. Germline values: CDR1 MNHEY, CDR2 SVGAGI. The DNA for the CDR3 is TGTGCCAGCAGTTACTCGGCCAGGGAGGGTGGCTACACCTTC. Translating it yields CASSYSAREGGYTF.

The CDR3 sequence is CASLTNPGQKLFF. The DNA of the CDR3 is TGTGCCAGTCTTACTAACCCCGGGCAAAAACTGTTTTTT. V and J are TRBV6-6 and TRBJ1-4; no clear D. V lost 9 bases and J 9 bases, leaving 17 bases between the germline ends. The CDR3 runs 13 residues. Per the germline V gene, CDR1 is MNHNY and CDR2 is SVGAGI (reference sequence).

This chain connects TRBV30 to TRBJ2-1, with D possibly being TRBD2 (6 bases). Trimming removed 2 bases at V and 0 bases at J, with 17 bases between. CDR1 GTSNPN and CDR2 SVGIG come from the germline V gene (reference sequence). The CDR3 sequence is 17 residues long. CDR3 sequence reads: CAWSWAGPPSSYNEQFF. CDR3 sequence (DNA): TGTGCCTGGAGTTGGGCGGGACCTCCGAGCTCCTACAATGAGCAGTTCTTC.

The gene calls are TRBV5-6 and TRBJ2-2; 9 bases fit TRBD2. CDR1 and CDR2 (germline): SGHDT, YYEEEE. The CDR3 covers 16 residues. Trimming removed 1 base from V and 4 bases from J; junction bases left unmatched: 5. The CDR3 region has the DNA TGTGCCAGCAGCTTGTTAGCGGGGGCGCGCACCGGGGAGCTGTTTTTT. This sequence encodes CASSLLAGARTGELFF.

V gene TRBV7-9 combines with J gene TRBJ1-4, with D perhaps matching TRBD1 (6 bases). Looked up from germline, CDR1 is SEHNR and CDR2 is FQNEAQ (reference sequence). The CDR3 is made up of 12 amino acids. Trimming took 5 bases from V and 10 from J, leaving 11 bases between them. The chain's CDR3 is CASSAAGVKLFF. Here the CDR3 DNA reads TGTGCCAGCAGCGCCGCAGGGGTAAAACTGTTTTTT.

The J gene is TRBJ1-2, the V gene TRBV13, with 8 positions matching TRBD1. V was clipped by 3 bases and J by 7 bases; unmatched bases: 25. CDR3 length: 20 residues. Germline loops: CDR1 PRHDT, CDR2 FYEKMQ (reference sequence). CDR3 DNA: TGTGCCAGCAGCTTCCTGACGTTCCTGGACAGGGCGGTGACGGCTTCTGGCTACACCTTC. Its translation is CASSFLTFLDRAVTASGYTF.

This clone was detected a few times. The chain uses TRBV25-1 and TRBJ1-5; TRBD1 might be the D (5 bases). The CDR3 sequence is 15 residues long. The V gene lost 3 bases and the J gene lost 5 bases, with 14 bases spanning the gap. The germline gives CDR1 MGHDK, CDR2 SYGVNS. CDR3: CASSDGQGIDQPQHF. The CDR3, as DNA: TGTGCCAGCAGTGATGGGCAGGGAATTGATCAGCCCCAGCATTTT.

The genes are TRBV25-1 and TRBJ1-3, with D hard to call. The CDR3 is 12 residues long. Germline assignment: CDR1 MGHDK and CDR2 SYGVNS. The V end was cut by 4 bases, the J end by 4 bases, with 5 bases between. The CDR3 nucleotides read TGTGCCAGCAGTGCGGGAGGAAACACCATATATTTT. Its translation is CASSAGGNTIYF. Full variable domain (missing parts from reference TRBV25-1 and TRBJ1-3): EADIYQTPRYLVIGTGKKITLECSQTMGHDKMYWYQQDPGMELHLIHYSYGVNSTEKGDLSSESTVSRIRTEHFPLTLESARPSHTSQYLCASSAGGNTIYFGEGSWLTVV.

The rearrangement links TRBV7-9 to TRBJ2-1; D is possibly TRBD1 (5 bases). Between the trimmed V and J ends, which lost 5 bases and 6 bases, there was a span of 14 bases. CDR3 size: 14 residues. Germline V gives CDR1 SEHNR, CDR2 FQNEAQ (reference sequence). CDR3 nucleotides: TGTGCCAGCAGCCGAAGCCAGGGAATCAATGAGCAGTTCTTC. Its translation: CASSRSQGINEQFF. The whole variable domain, remainder taken from reference TRBV7-9 and TRBJ2-1, is DTGVSQNPRHKITKRGQNVTFRCDPISEHNRLYWYRQTLGQGPEFLTYFQNEAQLEKSRLLSDRFSAERPKGSFSTLEIQRTEQGDSAMYLCASSRSQGINEQFFGPGTRLTVL.

J is TRBJ2-5 and V is TRBV10-3; maybe TRBD1 (5 bases). Germline CDR1 ENHRY, CDR2 SYGVKD. Between the trimmed V and J ends, which lost 8 bases and 5 bases, there was a span of 18 bases. This CDR3 comprises 14 residues. The CDR3 DNA is TGTGCCATCTCCGTAGGGCAGGGCCGCGAGACCCAGTACTTC. Amino acid sequence: CAISVGQGRETQYF.

For the CDR3, the DNA is TGTGCCAGCAGCGTAGTCGGGGCCACAGATACGCAGTATTTT. Its translation: CASSVVGATDTQYF. The chain uses TRBV9 and TRBJ2-3; D is tentatively TRBD1 or TRBD2 (5 bases each). The germline V and J ends were trimmed by 0 bases and 2 bases, with 7 bases remaining between them. Germline lookup yields CDR1 SGDLS and CDR2 YYNGEE. The CDR3 is 14 residues long.

The chain employs TRBV5-1 and TRBJ1-1, with D uncertain. The V end lost 5 bases, the J end lost 1 base, and 9 bases lay between the germline ends. This CDR3 region has 13 residues. Germline CDR1 SGHRS, CDR2 YFSETQ. In DNA form, the CDR3 reads TGCGCCAGCAGTCTTGCGTGGAACACTGAAGCTTTCTTT. The encoded protein is CASSLAWNTEAFF.

The V gene is TRBV14, the J gene TRBJ1-1, with D uncertain. Trimming left V 1 base short and J 4 bases short, with 13 bases between. CDR3 length: 15 residues. The V gene's germline CDR1 is SGHDN and CDR2 FVKESK. The DNA of the CDR3 is TGTGCCAGCAGCCAAGCGGAGGGATCGGTCACTGAAGCTTTCTTT. The encoded protein is CASSQAEGSVTEAFF. The full variable domain, rest sourced from reference TRBV14 and TRBJ1-1, is EAGVTQFPSHSVIEKGQTVTLRCDPISGHDNLYWYRRVMGKEIKFLLHFVKESKQDESGMPNNRFLAERTGGTYSTLKVQPAELEDSGVYFCASSQAEGSVTEAFFGQGTRLTVV.